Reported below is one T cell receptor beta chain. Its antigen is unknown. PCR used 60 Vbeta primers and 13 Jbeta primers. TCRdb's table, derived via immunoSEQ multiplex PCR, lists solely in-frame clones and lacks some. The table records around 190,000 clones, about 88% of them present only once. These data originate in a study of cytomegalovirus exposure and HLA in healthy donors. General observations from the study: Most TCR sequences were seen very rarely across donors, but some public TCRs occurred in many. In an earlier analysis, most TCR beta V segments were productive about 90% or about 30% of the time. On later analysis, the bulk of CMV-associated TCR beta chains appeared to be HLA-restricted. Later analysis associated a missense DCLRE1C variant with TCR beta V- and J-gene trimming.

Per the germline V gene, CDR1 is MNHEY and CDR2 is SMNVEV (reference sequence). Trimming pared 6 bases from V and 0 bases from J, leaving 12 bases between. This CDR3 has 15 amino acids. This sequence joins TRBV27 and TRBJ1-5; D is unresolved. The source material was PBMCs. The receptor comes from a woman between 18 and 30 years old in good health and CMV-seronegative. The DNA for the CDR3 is TGTGCCAGCAGACCTGGCGGGTATAGCAATCAGCCCCAGCATTTT. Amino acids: CASRPGGYSNQPQHF.